This is a list of T cell receptor beta chains from one sample in a study of T-cell reconstitution after alpha-beta-depleted transplantation in children. TCRdb redid the calling of the PCR reads with MiXCR, one entry per CDR3 protein. This table has 250,000 to 300,000 distinct CDR3 sequences, 9.9% appearing once. This sample comprised PBMCs from the stem cell graft donor, obtained from the stem cell graft. The receptors shown here come from a human donor who donated a stem cell graft to a child with SCID. The conserved cysteine and the conserved F or W are not part of the CDR3 here. A row's size may be missing; if present it is once, few, many or a size class.

SVVTKLSYEQY	11	TRBV20-1	NA
SARGLKQF	8	TRBV20-1	NA
ASSLGRGPPSDTQY	14	TRBV7-2	NA
ASSLEGGIQETQY	13	TRBV5-1	NA
ASRYISPGTYNEQF	14	TRBV12-3/TRBV12-4	NA
ASSLIGVGTDTQY	13	TRBV5-1	few
ASSQDNTGYYEQY	13	TRBV4-2	few
SVGLTSGGSLDTQY	14	TRBV29-1	NA
ASSVGSHLPTDTQY	14	TRBV9	many
ASSFRQGPPSYEQY	14	TRBV12-3/TRBV12-4	few
ASSYGYLRSEQY	12	TRBV12-3/TRBV12-4	NA
ASSSGTSHNEQF	12	TRBV5-1	many
ASNKMGPTDRPITDTQY	17	TRBV12-3/TRBV12-4	few
ASSSLGSNYGYT	12	TRBV5-4	NA
ASGTGQPQH	9	TRBV6-6	NA
SASPSGAYEQY	11	TRBV20-1	NA
ASSGPRNRQGSYEQY	15	TRBV11-2	NA
ASSLAVTGLGANVLT	15	TRBV5-1	NA
ASSLARQFYEQY	12	TRBV7-2	few
ASSLVGTGGREQY	13	TRBV12-3/TRBV12-4	NA
SAHPGTSGYEQY	12	TRBV20-1	few
ASSPTEKPNSPLH	13	TRBV14	many
ASSFSGPVTGELF	13	TRBV27	few
ASRGGNYEQY	10	TRBV6-6	many
ASSPGQAHNEQF	12	TRBV7-3	many
ASSPGQGRLAETQY	14	TRBV7-2	NA
ASSWDNQETQY	11	TRBV7-9	NA
ASSQGDEANYGYT	13	TRBV4-1	NA
ASSIGAVSNQPQH	13	TRBV19	NA
SARDPLIVPEETQY	14	TRBV20-1	few
ASSLALAADTRTEAF	15	TRBV13	NA
ASRDRGRDTQY	11	TRBV6-6	many
SARLAGYTQY	10	TRBV20-1	many
ASSSGQQGTEAF	12	TRBV12-3/TRBV12-4	few
ASSLNAGGIGGELF	14	TRBV7-3	NA
ASSFGLNRETQY	12	TRBV7-9	few
ASSVRRTATNEKLF	14	TRBV5-6	many
ASSQAFGGEQY	11	TRBV3-1	NA
ASGLAGEDNEQF	12	TRBV7-3	few
AISPTGTGHTPGYT	14	TRBV10-3	NA
ASSLVAGLDEQY	12	TRBV5-1	NA
ASSHRTSGGKFNEQF	15	TRBV5-1	NA
ATSSESKFEQY	11	TRBV15	few
SARGGQGHPGQY	12	TRBV20-1	many
ASSEWTGGYEQY	12	TRBV2	few
AGSGTSQETQY	11	TRBV2	NA
ASSLGTSGAEKQF	13	TRBV12-3/TRBV12-4	NA
ASSRPKETQY	10	TRBV5-1	few
ASSLTGGLTDTQY	13	TRBV12-3/TRBV12-4	NA
SARGIGQGVGNEQY	14	TRBV20-1	NA
SAREGTGGTDTQY	13	TRBV20-1	few
ATSRDPGRLPSDTQY	15	TRBV15	many
ASRATNINQPQH	12	TRBV12-3/TRBV12-4	NA
SARLQTGLSYEQY	13	TRBV20-1	NA
ASSTNSGEVETQY	13	TRBV11-1	many
ASSEGQGGYNEQF	13	TRBV10-2	NA
ASGKLATDTQY	11	TRBV12-5	NA
ASSPGSGGFFGTDTQY	16	TRBV13	few
ASSQDTTGTFDNEQF	15	TRBV4-1	NA
ASRARVDRNTEAF	13	TRBV7-9	few